The 21 T cell receptor beta chains in this list originate from one sample, sequenced in a study of blood T cell repertoires in COVID-19. Only in-frame clones appear in the TCRdb table, and some are missing; sequencing was by immunoSEQ multiplex PCR. The table lists 140,000 to 150,000 clones, 88% of them singletons. The sample comprised peripheral blood. The receptors were gathered from a man aged 70-80 years with acute or convalescent COVID-19.

This chain joins TRBV3-1 (or the pseudogene TRBV3-2) and TRBJ1-6, with TRBD1 identical over 10 bases. The ends lost 4 bases at V and 8 bases at J; junction bases unmatched: 2. The CDR3 runs to 14 residues. CDR1 and CDR2 (germline): LGHDT, YNNKEL (reference sequence). In nucleotides, the CDR3 is TGTGCCAGCAGCCTGGGACAGGGGTATTCACCCCTCCACTTT. It encodes CASSLGQGYSPLHF.

This chain uses TRBV2 with TRBJ1-1, with 12 bases matching TRBD1. J was trimmed by 0 bases and V by 6 bases; bases with no gene match: 14. The CDR3 extends over 19 amino acids. Germline V gene data show CDR1 as SNHLY and CDR2 as FYNNEI. This chain's CDR3 is CASSEGPGTGGPVNTEAFF. The CDR3 nucleotides read TGTGCCAGCAGCGAGGGCCCCGGGACAGGGGGCCCGGTGAACACTGAAGCTTTCTTT.

This chain links TRBV3-1 (or the pseudogene TRBV3-2) with TRBJ1-5; D may be TRBD1 (6 bases). CDR3 length: 15 amino acids. V lost 1 base to trimming and J lost 4 bases, with 11 bases between them. The germline gives CDR1 LGHDT, CDR2 YNNKEL (reference sequence). The CDR3 reads CASSQGRQGNQPQHF. CDR3 coding DNA: TGTGCCAGCAGCCAAGGTCGGCAGGGGAATCAGCCCCAGCATTTT.

CDR3 nucleotides: TGTGCCAGTAGTATAGATCTTCGGGGACAGGGTAACACTGAAGCTTTCTTT. It encodes CASSIDLRGQGNTEAFF. The chain has TRBV19 and TRBJ1-1; TRBD1 matches at 9 bases. Germline V gives CDR1 LNHDA, CDR2 SQIVND (reference sequence). The CDR3 is 17 residues long. J lost 2 bases, V lost 0 bases, and 7 bases had no gene match. Full variable domain (missing parts from reference TRBV19 and TRBJ1-1): DGGITQSPKYLFRKEGQNVTLSCEQNLNHDAMYWYRQDPGQGLRLIYYSQIVNDFQKGDIAEGYSVSREKKESFPLTVTSAQKNPTAFYLCASSIDLRGQGNTEAFFGQGTRLTVV.

CDR3 bases: TGTGCCAGCAGCCTCCGCCGACTAGCGGGGGGGCCTGTCGAGACCCAGTACTTC. Translating it yields CASSLRRLAGGPVETQYF. This chain connects TRBV3-1 (or the pseudogene TRBV3-2) to TRBJ2-5; 14 bases are a match to TRBD2. The junction had 12 bases not matched to a gene; V was cut back by 4 bases and J by 5 bases. Germline values: CDR1 LGHDT, CDR2 YNNKEL (reference sequence). The CDR3 has 18 amino acids.

The chain has TRBV29-1 and TRBJ2-7, with 7 bases matching TRBD1. Germline V gene lookup returns CDR1 SQVTM and CDR2 ANQGSEA. The CDR3 has 15 residues. Trimming at V came to 7 bases and at J to 1 base, leaving 13 bases not matched to a gene. This CDR3 reads CSAARDSRKSYEQYF. CDR3 DNA: TGCAGCGCCGCCCGGGACAGCCGAAAATCCTACGAGCAGTACTTC.

The CDR3 sequence is CAWGLPGLVNEKLFF. In nucleotides, the CDR3 is TGTGCCTGGGGATTACCGGGACTGGTTAATGAAAAACTGTTTTTT. The V and J genes are TRBV30 and TRBJ1-4; TRBD1 is a possible D gene (5 bases). The CDR3 is made up of 15 amino acids. Between the trimmed V and J ends, which lost 5 bases and 4 bases, there was a span of 17 bases. In germline, CDR1 is GTSNPN, CDR2 SVGIG (reference sequence).

This chain connects TRBV29-1 to TRBJ2-1; D unclear. Trimming cost V 4 bases and J 7 bases, with 8 bases left between them. Germline V lookup: CDR1 SQVTM, CDR2 ANQGSEA. This CDR3 spans 11 amino acids. CDR3 region: CSVAPRNEQFF. CDR3 coding DNA: TGCAGCGTTGCCCCCAGGAATGAGCAGTTCTTC.

The chain joins TRBV3-1 (or the pseudogene TRBV3-2) to TRBJ1-4, with TRBD1 matching over 11 bases. There are 15 residues in the CDR3. Germline V gene lookup returns CDR1 LGHDT and CDR2 YNNKEL (reference sequence). V shed 5 bases and J 6 bases; nucleotides not matched to a gene: 5. The CDR3 loop is CASSFPGQGDEKLFF. CDR3 nucleotides: TGTGCCAGCAGCTTCCCGGGACAGGGGGATGAAAAACTGTTTTTT.

The chain employs TRBV5-1 and TRBJ1-4, with D possibly TRBD1 on 5 matching bases. From germline, CDR1 is SGHRS and CDR2 YFSETQ. Trimming removed 4 bases at V and 14 bases at J, with 15 bases between. CDR3 length: 12 amino acids. CDR3 in amino acids: CASSLGRDHLFF. The CDR3, as DNA: TGCGCCAGCAGCCTGGGACGGGATCACCTGTTTTTT.

The chain is built from TRBV19 and TRBJ2-7; tentative D call: TRBD1 (5 bases). The CDR3 sequence is 13 residues long. V was pared by 3 bases and J by 6 bases, with 12 bases between. Looked up from germline, CDR1 is LNHDA and CDR2 is SQIVND (reference sequence). CDR3 loop: CASSISQGSEQYF. The CDR3 bases are TGTGCCAGTAGTATTTCTCAGGGTTCCGAGCAGTACTTC.

The genes are TRBV18 and TRBJ2-5, with TRBD2 matching 7 bases. This CDR3 has 15 amino acids. Trimming removed 4 bases from V and 5 bases from J; junction bases left unmatched: 10. CDR1 is KGHSH and CDR2 is LQKENI in the germline V gene. The CDR3 DNA is TGTGCCAGCTCACTAACCAGGGAGGGCGCGGAGACCCAGTACTTC. Translation gives CASSLTREGAETQYF.

The J gene is TRBJ1-3, the V gene TRBV25-1; TRBD1 might be the D (5 bases). CDR3 length equals 15 residues. Germline CDR1 and CDR2: MGHDK and SYGVNS. Trimming took 3 bases from V and 2 from J, leaving 11 bases between them. CDR3 coding DNA: TGTGCCAGCAGTGATCGTTTAGGGGCTGGAAACACCATATATTTT. This gives the protein CASSDRLGAGNTIYF.

The chain employs TRBV18 and TRBJ1-4, with D maybe TRBD1 (5 bases). CDR1 is KGHSH, CDR2 LQKENI, per germline. Deletions cut 3 bases from V and 3 bases from J, with 11 bases between. The CDR3 is 15 amino acids. The DNA for the CDR3 is TGTGCCAGCTCACCGGCGGGACTCTCTAATGAAAAACTGTTTTTT. Encoded protein: CASSPAGLSNEKLFF.

The rearrangement joins TRBV19 to TRBJ1-1; D unresolved. V was pared by 3 bases and J by 1 base, with 9 bases between. The CDR3 has 14 residues. CDR1 and CDR2 (germline): LNHDA, SQIVND (reference sequence). CDR3 amino acids: CASSISGKNTEAFF. CDR3 DNA sequence: TGTGCCAGTAGTATTTCAGGAAAGAACACTGAAGCTTTCTTT. The full variable domain, completed using reference TRBV19 and TRBJ1-1, is DGGITQSPKYLFRKEGQNVTLSCEQNLNHDAMYWYRQDPGQGLRLIYYSQIVNDFQKGDIAEGYSVSREKKESFPLTVTSAQKNPTAFYLCASSISGKNTEAFFGQGTRLTVV.

This clone was found once. The CDR3 region is CASSLMVENYGYTF. The DNA of the CDR3 is TGTGCCAGCAGCTTAATGGTGGAGAACTATGGCTACACCTTC. The chain joins TRBV5-5 to TRBJ1-2, with D hard to call. Deletions cut 2 bases from V and 2 bases from J, with 10 bases between. In germline, CDR1 is SGHKS, CDR2 YYEKEE (reference sequence). The CDR3 contains 14 residues.

The chain employs TRBV19 and TRBJ2-1; 14 positions agree with TRBD2. CDR3 length equals 17 residues. Germline CDR1 is LNHDA and CDR2 is SQIVND (reference sequence). V trimming: 3 bases; J trimming: 7 bases; junction bases outside the gene matches: 8. This CDR3 is CASSIDLGLAGGNEQFF. DNA of the CDR3: TGTGCCAGTAGTATTGACTTAGGACTAGCGGGAGGAAATGAGCAGTTCTTC.

This chain connects TRBV29-1 to TRBJ2-7; 9 bases align to TRBD1. The CDR3 covers 14 residues. Germline CDR1 reads SQVTM; CDR2 reads ANQGSEA. V trimming: 4 bases; J trimming: 6 bases; junction bases outside the gene matches: 10. Here the CDR3 reads CSVAITTGGFEQYF. Here the CDR3 DNA reads TGCAGCGTTGCTATAACGACAGGGGGGTTCGAGCAGTACTTC.

This clone was recorded at least ten times. The chain combines TRBV10-3 with TRBJ1-1; D possibly corresponds to TRBD1 (5 bases). The V gene lost 4 bases and the J gene lost 5 bases, with 20 bases spanning the gap. Germline assignment: CDR1 ENHRY and CDR2 SYGVKD. The CDR3 runs 16 residues. CDR3: CAISGGRVGRKTEAFF. The CDR3 DNA follows: TGTGCCATCAGTGGCGGCAGGGTTGGTAGAAAAACTGAAGCTTTCTTT.

The J gene is TRBJ2-3, the V gene TRBV4-1, with 11 bases aligning to TRBD2. Germline CDR1 MGHRA, CDR2 YSYEKL. The CDR3 has 17 residues. Trimming took 5 bases from V and 4 from J; bases not matched to a gene: 11. The CDR3 spells CASSKAPLAGVADTQYF. In nucleotides, the CDR3 is TGCGCCAGCAGCAAGGCCCCACTAGCGGGAGTGGCAGATACGCAGTATTTT.

The V and J genes are TRBV5-5 and TRBJ1-2; a weak D match, TRBD1 (5 bases). The CDR3 is 14 amino acids. V was pared by 8 bases and J by 1 base, with 15 bases between. Germline V gene sequence: CDR1 SGHKS, CDR2 YYEKEE (reference sequence). The CDR3 reads CASTRQSSNYGYTF. CDR3 nucleotides: TGTGCCAGTACCCGACAGAGTAGTAACTATGGCTACACCTTC.